A selection of T cell receptor beta chains follows, all from one sample in a study of blood T cell repertoires in COVID-19. Profiled with immunoSEQ multiplex PCR; TCRdb holds only in-frame clones, not every one. The sample has 50,000 to 65,000 clones, 82% seen once; the top ten hold 20% to 25%. Sample: peripheral blood. The receptors were sampled from a woman aged 60-70 years with acute or convalescent COVID-19. CDR3s include the opening cysteine and the closing phenylalanine or tryptophan. A D gene is named only where the DNA matches it firmly. The size field is filled for only some rows; it gives once, few, many or a size class.

j_call d_call v_call clone_size cdr3_aa cdr3_nt
TRBJ1-5 - TRBV7-9 few CASRFGQKCNQPQHF TGTGCCAGCAGGTTTGGACAGAAATGCAATCAGCCCCAGCATTTT
TRBJ1-3 TRBD1 TRBV10-3 - CAISEGGGQNTIYF TGTGCCATCAGTGAAGGGGGCGGGCAAAACACCATATATTTT
TRBJ1-6 TRBD1 TRBV6-5 - CASSFDRERSPLHF TGTGCCAGCAGCTTCGACAGGGAGCGCTCACCCCTCCACTTT
TRBJ1-1 - TRBV7-3 - CASSLEPGNTEAFF TGTGCCAGCAGCTTGGAGCCGGGGAACACTGAAGCTTTCTTT
TRBJ2-1 TRBD2 TRBV28 - CASSSLTSGYNEQFF TGTGCCAGCAGTTCCCTAACTAGCGGCTACAATGAGCAGTTCTTC
TRBJ1-2 TRBD1 TRBV11-2 - CASSLTGDYGYTF TGTGCCAGCAGTCTAACAGGGGACTATGGCTACACCTTC
TRBJ2-7 - TRBV5-1 - CASSLVGGSYEQYF TGCGCCAGCAGCTTGGTGGGGGGCTCCTACGAGCAGTACTTC
TRBJ1-4 TRBD1 TRBV14 - CASSLRSFRQGANEKLFF TGTGCCAGCAGCCTCCGATCGTTTAGACAGGGAGCTAATGAAAAACTGTTTTTT
TRBJ2-7 TRBD1 TRBV6-5 once CASSYSVQGALEQYF TGTGCCAGCAGTTACTCAGTACAGGGGGCGCTTGAGCAGTACTTC
TRBJ1-2 - TRBV6-1 - CASSERGGAGYTF TGTGCCAGCAGTGAGAGGGGGGGGGCAGGCTACACCTTC
TRBJ1-1 TRBD1 TRBV6-1 - CASSARMGTVTYTEAFF TGTGCCAGCAGTGCCCGAATGGGGACAGTGACCTACACTGAAGCTTTCTTT
TRBJ1-2 TRBD1 TRBV6-5 few CASSLTGGDYGYTF TGTGCCAGCAGTTTGACAGGGGGCGACTATGGCTACACCTTC
TRBJ2-1 TRBD2 TRBV9 once CASSVAPLAGGTPAYNEQFF TGTGCCAGCAGCGTAGCTCCACTAGCGGGGGGAACGCCTGCCTACAATGAGCAGTTCTTC
TRBJ2-3 - TRBV9 few CASSAWDTQDTQYF TGTGCCAGCAGCGCGTGGGACACCCAAGATACGCAGTATTTT
TRBJ1-1 - TRBV19 - CASSIELEAFF TGTGCCAGTAGTATCGAGCTTGAAGCTTTCTTT
TRBJ2-1 TRBD2 TRBV2 many CASIFRLAGYYNEQFF TGTGCCAGCATTTTCAGACTAGCGGGGTACTACAATGAGCAGTTCTTC
TRBJ1-5 TRBD1 TRBV18 - CASSPDRDIKPQHF TGTGCCAGCTCACCGGACAGGGATATCAAGCCCCAGCATTTT
TRBJ1-5 - TRBV7-9 - CASSLTSGQPQHF TGTGCCAGCAGCTTAACGAGTGGTCAGCCCCAGCATTTT
TRBJ2-5 - TRBV12-3/TRBV12-4 - CASQLGGGETQYF TGTGCCAGCCAATTGGGAGGGGGGGAGACCCAGTACTTC
TRBJ1-1 TRBD1 TRBV5-5 - CASSPGQVKAFF TGTGCCAGCAGCCCAGGACAGGTTAAAGCTTTCTTT
TRBJ2-1 - TRBV11-3 - CASSPWTDSYNEQFF TGTGCCAGCAGCCCTTGGACAGACTCCTACAATGAGCAGTTCTTC
TRBJ2-1 - TRBV29-1 few CSVLQGSSYNEQFF TGCAGCGTTTTACAGGGCAGCTCCTACAATGAGCAGTTCTTC
TRBJ1-3 TRBD1 TRBV12-5 few CASGPGQEGNTIYF TGTGCTAGTGGTCCGGGACAGGAAGGAAACACCATATATTTT
TRBJ1-2 - TRBV6-5 - CASSSGGNYGYTF TGTGCCAGCAGCAGCGGGGGGAACTATGGCTACACCTTC
TRBJ1-2 TRBD1 TRBV27 - CASSSGGGGYTF TGTGCCAGCAGCTCAGGGGGCGGGGGCTACACCTTC
TRBJ1-2 TRBD1 TRBV3-1/TRBV3-2 - CASSQDDRGSHGYTF TGTGCCAGCAGCCAAGATGACAGGGGATCGCATGGCTACACCTTC
TRBJ2-5 - TRBV5-1 - CASSPGAETQYF TGCGCCAGCAGCCCGGGTGCGGAGACCCAGTACTTC
TRBJ2-7 - TRBV29-1 - CSALDAGSSYEQYF TGCAGCGCACTCGACGCGGGGTCTTCCTACGAGCAGTACTTC
TRBJ2-1 TRBD2 TRBV11-2 - CASSLGPSGGVYNEQFF TGTGCCAGCAGCTTAGGGCCTAGCGGGGGGGTCTACAATGAGCAGTTCTTC
TRBJ2-1 TRBD2 TRBV5-1 - CASSPTSGGGGNEQFF TGCGCCAGCAGCCCGACTAGCGGGGGGGGAGGGAATGAGCAGTTCTTC
TRBJ2-3 - TRBV20-1 - CSAGLEDTQYF TGCAGTGCTGGACTTGAGGATACGCAGTATTTT
TRBJ1-2 - TRBV19 - CASSIAPRTNYGYTF TGTGCCAGTAGTATCGCGCCTAGGACAAACTATGGCTACACCTTC
TRBJ2-3 TRBD2 TRBV10-1 - CASSELRGDTDTQYF TGCGCCAGCAGTGAGTTGCGGGGGGACACAGATACGCAGTATTTT
TRBJ1-5 TRBD1 TRBV4-1 - CASSQEPGGQFREPQHF TGCGCCAGCAGCCAAGAGCCAGGGGGCCAATTTAGGGAGCCCCAGCATTTT
TRBJ1-2 TRBD1 TRBV3-1/TRBV3-2 - CASSQADRGHGYTF TGTGCCAGCAGCCAAGCTGACAGGGGGCATGGCTACACCTTC
TRBJ1-6 - TRBV2 - CAGYRVPNSPLHF TGTGCCGGATACAGGGTCCCTAATTCACCCCTCCACTTT
TRBJ1-2 TRBD1 TRBV7-9 - CASNLWKGTDPRVNYGYTF TGTGCCAGCAACCTTTGGAAGGGGACAGACCCCCGCGTTAACTATGGCTACACCTTC
TRBJ1-2 - TRBV18 - CASSPSEGYDGYTF TGTGCCAGCTCCCCCTCGGAGGGCTACGATGGCTACACCTTC
TRBJ1-1 - TRBV19 once CASSLEIDTEAFF TGTGCCAGTAGCTTAGAGATAGACACTGAAGCTTTCTTT
TRBJ2-5 TRBD1 TRBV3-1/TRBV3-2 - CASSQGGTASETQYF TGTGCCAGCAGCCAAGGGGGGACAGCCTCAGAGACCCAGTACTTC
TRBJ1-2 TRBD1 TRBV7-9 - CASTMDRVGGYTF TGTGCCAGCACCATGGACAGGGTAGGCGGCTACACCTTC
TRBJ2-2 - TRBV10-3 - CAISPRGNTGELFF TGTGCCATCAGTCCCCGGGGGAACACCGGGGAGCTGTTTTTT
TRBJ1-6 - TRBV30 - CAWSVDGNSPLHF TGTGCCTGGAGTGTCGACGGGAATTCACCCCTCCACTTT
TRBJ1-3 - TRBV6-5 - CASSYSTANGNTIYF TGTGCCAGCAGTTACTCGACAGCAAATGGAAACACCATATATTTT
TRBJ1-1 - TRBV29-1 - CSVGDSLNTEAFF TGCAGCGTTGGTGACAGCCTTAACACTGAAGCTTTCTTT
TRBJ2-1 - TRBV11-2 - CASSLFSNEQFF TGTGCCAGCAGCTTATTCAGCAATGAGCAGTTCTTC